This is a list of T cell receptor beta chains from one sample in a study of OX40 agonist ivuxolimab in advanced cancers. Sequencing was performed with immunoSEQ multiplex PCR; in TCRdb, only in-frame clones are kept and a portion is missing. This table has 35,000 or so clones, over 75% appearing once. This specimen was CD4+ or CD8+ T cells sorted from blood, taken in a trial of the OX40 agonist ivuxolimab. Every receptor here comes from an adult with an advanced solid tumor such as melanoma, head and neck, liver or kidney cancer. Both conserved end residues are part of each CDR3. A D gene is named only where the DNA matches it firmly. Clone sizes are given selectively: once, few, many, or a class where the clone is expanded.

D gene	clone size	J gene	V gene	CDR3 protein	CDR3 DNA
.	.	TRBJ2-3	TRBV29-1	CSVVRGSDTQYF	TGCAGCGTTGTCCGGGGATCAGATACGCAGTATTTT
.	.	TRBJ2-3	TRBV7-2	CASSFTDTQYF	TGTGCCAGCAGCTTCACAGATACGCAGTATTTT
.	.	TRBJ1-4	TRBV6-1	CASSSGTGNEKLFF	TGTGCCAGCAGCTCCGGGACGGGGAATGAAAAACTGTTTTTT
.	.	TRBJ2-5	TRBV30	CAWSVPVGAKETQYF	TGTGCCTGGAGTGTACCTGTTGGCGCGAAAGAGACCCAGTACTTC
TRBD1	.	TRBJ1-2	TRBV7-2	CASSMKRQGAGGYTF	TGTGCCAGCAGCATGAAGCGACAGGGGGCGGGTGGCTACACCTTC
.	.	TRBJ1-4	TRBV6-5	CASRDSPNEKLFF	TGTGCCAGCAGAGACAGCCCTAATGAAAAACTGTTTTTT
TRBD1	.	TRBJ1-2	TRBV19	CASRVVGQGKTGYTF	TGTGCCAGTAGGGTCGTGGGACAGGGAAAAACTGGCTACACCTTC
.	.	TRBJ1-5	TRBV6-6	CASSYVSSVHNQPQHF	TGTGCCAGCAGTTATGTATCTTCCGTCCACAATCAGCCCCAGCATTTT
.	.	TRBJ2-5	TRBV30	CAWFLLGEETQYF	TGTGCCTGGTTCTTACTTGGGGAAGAGACCCAGTACTTC
.	few	TRBJ1-2	TRBV5-7	CASSLESWVRDGYTF	TGTGCCAGCAGCTTGGAGTCCTGGGTTCGCGATGGCTACACCTTC
.	.	TRBJ2-3	TRBV11-2	CASSPGLSTDTQYF	TGTGCCAGCAGCCCCGGACTGTCGACAGATACGCAGTATTTT
TRBD1	.	TRBJ1-1	TRBV6-5	CASSYSGTDTEAFF	TGTGCCAGCAGTTACTCGGGGACAGACACTGAAGCTTTCTTT
.	.	TRBJ1-1	TRBV5-1	CASSMDTPGSGTEAFF	TGCGCCAGCAGCATGGACACGCCTGGGTCCGGAACTGAAGCTTTCTTT
TRBD2	.	TRBJ2-3	TRBV5-1	CASSLGGTSGTDTQYF	TGCGCCAGCAGCCTGGGAGGGACTAGCGGTACAGATACGCAGTATTTT
TRBD1	once	TRBJ2-7	TRBV6-1	CASSPGTVSREQYF	TGTGCCAGCAGTCCCGGGACAGTCAGTAGGGAGCAGTACTTC
.	.	TRBJ1-2	TRBV19	CASSTGHHQNYGYTF	TGTGCCAGTAGTACGGGACACCACCAAAACTATGGCTACACCTTC
.	.	TRBJ1-1	TRBV30	CAWLLRTDEAFF	TGTGCCTGGCTCTTGCGGACAGATGAAGCTTTCTTT
TRBD1	.	TRBJ2-7	TRBV4-2	CASSTRQGSDEQYF	TGTGCCAGCAGCACAAGACAGGGCAGCGACGAGCAGTACTTC
.	.	TRBJ2-3	TRBV6-6	CASGRPGTDTQYF	TGTGCCAGCGGTCGGCCCGGCACAGATACGCAGTATTTT
TRBD1	.	TRBJ1-2	TRBV5-5	CASSLTGFFGYTF	TGTGCCAGCAGCCTGACAGGGTTCTTTGGCTACACCTTC
.	.	TRBJ1-5	TRBV19	CASSIPTALSNQPQHF	TGTGCCAGTAGTATCCCGACGGCTCTAAGCAATCAGCCCCAGCATTTT
.	once	TRBJ2-5	TRBV9	CASSVEHVETQYF	TGTGCCAGCAGCGTAGAGCATGTGGAGACCCAGTACTTC
.	.	TRBJ2-5	TRBV10-3	CAISEGRQGETQYF	TGTGCCATCAGTGAAGGGAGACAAGGAGAGACCCAGTACTTC
.	.	TRBJ1-2	TRBV6-6	CASSPLGPYSLGYTF	TGTGCCAGCAGTCCCCTTGGGCCTTATTCTCTCGGCTACACCTTC
TRBD2	.	TRBJ2-3	TRBV4-1	CASSLLTSGDTQYF	TGCGCCAGCAGCCTATTGACTAGCGGGGATACGCAGTATTTT
.	.	TRBJ1-5	TRBV19	CASSIRGNQPQHF	TGTGCCAGTAGTATTCGGGGGAATCAGCCCCAGCATTTT
TRBD1	.	TRBJ1-4	TRBV27	CASRETGRNEKLFF	TGTGCCAGCAGGGAGACAGGGCGTAATGAAAAACTGTTTTTT
.	.	TRBJ1-1	TRBV11-2	CASRGLRAEAFF	TGTGCCAGCAGGGGTCTCCGGGCTGAAGCTTTCTTT
TRBD2	.	TRBJ2-1	TRBV7-2	CASSLVAGGFNEQFF	TGTGCCAGCAGCTTAGTAGCGGGGGGGTTTAATGAGCAGTTCTTC
.	.	TRBJ1-2	TRBV7-9	CASSFGQWYYGYTF	TGTGCCAGCAGCTTCGGACAGTGGTACTATGGCTACACCTTC
TRBD2	.	TRBJ2-3	TRBV2	CASKGTSGTYTQYF	TGTGCCAGCAAAGGGACTAGCGGAACCTATACGCAGTATTTT
.	.	TRBJ2-1	TRBV21-1	CASSNDGYNEQFF	TGTGCCAGCAGCAATGACGGCTACAATGAGCAGTTCTTC
.	.	TRBJ1-1	TRBV7-9	CASSLAAGATEAFF	TGTGCCAGCAGCTTAGCGGCAGGGGCAACTGAAGCTTTCTTT
.	.	TRBJ1-1	TRBV2	CASSERGGTNTEAFF	TGTGCCAGCAGTGAAAGGGGGGGCACGAACACTGAAGCTTTCTTT
TRBD1	.	TRBJ2-4	TRBV2	CASTGTGRAQYF	TGTGCCAGCACTGGGACAGGCCGAGCTCAGTACTTC